The clone carrying this T cell receptor (beta chain) was detected only a few times. Its antigen is as yet unknown. V shed 3 bases and J shed 4 bases, with 16 bases lying between them. Germline CDR1 SGHDT, CDR2 YYEEEE. This CDR3 region has 15 residues. Measured with immunoSEQ multiplex PCR; TCRdb has only the in-frame clones, and not every one. The table lists 60,000 to 75,000 clones, around 85% of them singletons, with 1% in the top ten. The data originate from a study of OX40 agonist ivuxolimab in advanced cancers. Study in general: Every 2 weeks, patients received ivuxolimab intravenously, dosed at 0.01 to 10 mg/kg. Patients with prior anti-PD-1, anti-PD-L1 or anti-CTLA-4 therapy were eligible; about 40% had some. Study-wide results and limits: Determination of antigen specificity was not performed for the expanded peripheral T cells.

This TCR derives from an adult with an advanced solid tumor such as melanoma, head and neck, liver or kidney cancer. This specimen consisted of CD4+ or CD8+ T cells sorted from blood, obtained in a trial of the OX40 agonist ivuxolimab. This chain uses TRBV5-6 with TRBJ1-1, with D possibly TRBD1 on 6 matching bases. Written as DNA, the CDR3 is TGTGCCAGCAGCTCGGACAGTGGGGCCCCCACTGAAGCTTTCTTT. Its translation: CASSSDSGAPTEAFF.